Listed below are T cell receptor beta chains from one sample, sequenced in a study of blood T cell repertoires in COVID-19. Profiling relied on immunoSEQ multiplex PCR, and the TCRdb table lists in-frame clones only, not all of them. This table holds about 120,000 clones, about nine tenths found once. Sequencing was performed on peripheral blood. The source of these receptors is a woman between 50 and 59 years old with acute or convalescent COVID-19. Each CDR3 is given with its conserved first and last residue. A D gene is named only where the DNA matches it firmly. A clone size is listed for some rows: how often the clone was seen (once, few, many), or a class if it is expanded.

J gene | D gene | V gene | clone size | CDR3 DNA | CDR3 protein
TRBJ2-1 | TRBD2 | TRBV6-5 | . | TGTGCCAGCACGAAAGCGGGAGAAGTCGCTGAGCAGTTCTTC | CASTKAGEVAEQFF
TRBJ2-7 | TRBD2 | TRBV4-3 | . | TGCGCCAGCAGCCCTAGCGGGAGTGGATCCGCCTACGAGCAGTACTTC | CASSPSGSGSAYEQYF
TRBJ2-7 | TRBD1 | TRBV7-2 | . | TGTGCCAGCAGCTCCCTCGGGGGACAGGGTTCCTACGAGCAGTACTTC | CASSSLGGQGSYEQYF
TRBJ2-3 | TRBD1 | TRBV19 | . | TGTGCCAGTAGAAACGACAGGGGAGGAACAGATACGCAGTATTTT | CASRNDRGGTDTQYF
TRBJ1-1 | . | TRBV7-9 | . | TGTGCCAGCAGCTTAGAGGGACGTGTCGGGGGGCGGGAGGTAGCTTTCTTT | CASSLEGRVGGREVAFF
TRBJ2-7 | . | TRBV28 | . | TGTGCCAGCAGCCGGGGTTTTGGAGGCGCCTACGAGCAGTACTTC | CASSRGFGGAYEQYF
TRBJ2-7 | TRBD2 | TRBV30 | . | TGTGCCTGGAGTGTACAGCTAGCGGGAGCCTACGAGCAGTACTTC | CAWSVQLAGAYEQYF
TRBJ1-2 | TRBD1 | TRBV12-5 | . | TGTGCTAGTGGTTTGGCCGGGACAGGGGATGACTATGGCTACACCTTC | CASGLAGTGDDYGYTF
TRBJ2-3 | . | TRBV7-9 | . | TGTGCCAGCAGCTGGGGCAGGGTCACAGATACGCAGTATTTT | CASSWGRVTDTQYF
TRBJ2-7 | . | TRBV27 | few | TGTGCCAGCAGTCCGCTGAACTCCCCGTGGCAGTACTTC | CASSPLNSPWQYF
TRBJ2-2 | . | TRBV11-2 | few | TGTGCCAGCAGCTTGCAGGGGATGGCCGGGGAGCTGTTTTTT | CASSLQGMAGELFF
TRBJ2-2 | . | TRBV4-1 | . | TGCGCCAGCAGCCAAGATCGGTTCAACACAGGAGGGGAGCTGTTTTTT | CASSQDRFNTGGELFF
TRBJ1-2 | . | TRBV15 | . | TGTGCCACCAGCAGTATACAGGGTAATCCTAACTATGGCTACACCTTC | CATSSIQGNPNYGYTF
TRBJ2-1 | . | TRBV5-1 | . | TGCGCCAGCAGCCCGCCGAGAGTAGGGGATCAAGCCTACAATGAGCAGTTCTTC | CASSPPRVGDQAYNEQFF
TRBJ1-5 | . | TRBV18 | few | TGTGCCAGCTCACCGTCAGGGGATAATCAGCCCCAGCATTTT | CASSPSGDNQPQHF
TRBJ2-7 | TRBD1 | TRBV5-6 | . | TGTGCCAGCAGCTTGGAGATAGCCGGGACAGGGGGCTCCTACGAGCAGTACTTC | CASSLEIAGTGGSYEQYF
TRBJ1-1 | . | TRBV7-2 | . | TGTGCCAGCAGCTTTTCACATCTGAACACTGAAGCTTTCTTT | CASSFSHLNTEAFF
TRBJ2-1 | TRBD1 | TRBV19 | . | TGTGCCAGTAGTATAATGGGACAGGGGCTAAATGAGCAGTTCTTC | CASSIMGQGLNEQFF
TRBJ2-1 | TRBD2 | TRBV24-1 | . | TGTGCCACCAGTGGGTCCGGGACTAGCGGGGGGTACTCCTACAATGAGCAGTTCTTC | CATSGSGTSGGYSYNEQFF
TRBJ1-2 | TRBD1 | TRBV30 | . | TGTGCCAGACGGGACAGGGGGCGCGCCGACTATGGCTACACCTTC | CARRDRGRADYGYTF
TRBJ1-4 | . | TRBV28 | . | TGTGCCAGCAGTTTACGAGGAACTAATGAAAAACTGTTTTTT | CASSLRGTNEKLFF
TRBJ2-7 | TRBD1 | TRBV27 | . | TGTGCCAGCAGCCCGGGACAGGGGGTCGAGCAGTACTTC | CASSPGQGVEQYF
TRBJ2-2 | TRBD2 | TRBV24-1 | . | TGTGCCACCAGTGATTCCCGCCTAGCGGGGGGGTTGGGCACCGGGGAGCTGTTTTTT | CATSDSRLAGGLGTGELFF
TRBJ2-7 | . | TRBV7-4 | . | TGTGCCAGCAGCCTGCCTATGGAAACAGGGTACTCCGACCACGAGCAGTACTTC | CASSLPMETGYSDHEQYF
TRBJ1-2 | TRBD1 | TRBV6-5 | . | TGTGCCAGCATCAGGGGGGCGCAGTACTATGGCTACACCTTC | CASIRGAQYYGYTF
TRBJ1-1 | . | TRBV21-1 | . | TGTGCCAGCAGCAAGGTCGAGTCCATGAACACTGAAGCTTTCTTT | CASSKVESMNTEAFF
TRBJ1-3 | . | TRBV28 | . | TGTGCCAGCATGTCCGAGGCCACCATATATTTT | CASMSEATIYF
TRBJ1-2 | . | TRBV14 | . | TGTGCCAGCAGCAAAACCTTGACGGGAAAGGAGATCTATGGCTACACCTTC | CASSKTLTGKEIYGYTF
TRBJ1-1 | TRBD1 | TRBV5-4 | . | TGTGCCAGCAGCTTGGGGGCCAGGGGGGCTTTCTTT | CASSLGARGAFF
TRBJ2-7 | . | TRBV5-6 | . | TGTGCCAGCAGCCCCAGATCCTACGAGCAGTACTTC | CASSPRSYEQYF
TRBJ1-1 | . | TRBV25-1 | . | TGTGCCAGCAGCAGGGGCACTGAAGCTTTCTTT | CASSRGTEAFF
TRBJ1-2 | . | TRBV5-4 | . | TGTGCCAGCAGCCTACCAGGCGGGGGCTACACCTTC | CASSLPGGGYTF
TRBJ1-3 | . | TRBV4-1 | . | TGCGCCAGCAGTCCCTATTCTGGAAACACCATATATTTT | CASSPYSGNTIYF